In its sample, the clone carrying this TCR beta chain was seen a few times. Treatment in this sample: roughly 20 received Ad26.COV2.S at low or high dose, single or two shots; roughly five received placebo; per-sample allocation not given. Specimen acquisition occurred on day 63 following the initial vaccine or placebo injection. The data belong to a study of Ad26.COV2.S vaccination and SARS-CoV-2 variants. In germline, CDR1 is SNHLY, CDR2 FYNNEI. The V gene lost 3 bases and the J gene lost 1 base, with 6 bases spanning the gap. This CDR3 has 13 amino acids. Measured with immunoSEQ multiplex PCR; TCRdb has only the in-frame clones, and not every one. Of some 340,000 clones listed, about 82% are singletons.

The sample in question was peripheral blood, obtained in a trial of Ad26.COV2.S vaccine versus placebo. The sequence was obtained from a person between 18 and 65 years old who received the Ad26.COV2.S COVID-19 vaccine or a placebo. The rearrangement links TRBV2 to TRBJ1-1; D is unresolved. The CDR3 region is CASSDISNTEAFF. CDR3 coding DNA: TGTGCCAGCAGTGATATATCGAACACTGAAGCTTTCTTT.